These 9 T cell receptor beta chains share one sample of origin, sequenced in a study of beta chain features in type 1 diabetes. Broader study findings: TCRB CDR3s were moderately but significantly shorter in Type 1 diabetes patients in all four CD4+ subsets.

No antigen has been identified for these receptors. Expressed TCRB transcripts were sequenced because the isolated RNA had all been reverse transcribed beforehand. The repertoire was sequenced with immunoSEQ multiplex PCR; TCRdb's copy has only in-frame clones and lacks some. The sample lists some 140,000 clones, 9% occurring once. Sample: central memory CD4+ T cells from blood. These receptors were collected from a man aged 30 to 45 with type 1 diabetes.

The sample holds a few counts of this clone. This chain connects TRBV18 to TRBJ2-7; D is possibly TRBD2 (7 bases). The V gene's germline CDR1 is KGHSH and CDR2 LQKENI. The CDR3 spans 15 residues. V was cut by 3 bases and J by 6 bases, with 18 bases left in between. This chain's CDR3 is CASSPPVGGAGEQYF. DNA for the CDR3: TGTGCCAGCTCACCCCCGGTGGGGGGGGCGGGCGAGCAGTACTTC.

The J gene is TRBJ1-1, the V gene TRBV9; weak D call: TRBD1 (5 bases). This CDR3 is built from 14 residues. Trimming left V 4 bases short and J 6 bases short, with 16 bases between. CDR1 SGDLS and CDR2 YYNGEE come from the germline V gene. As DNA, the CDR3 is TGTGCCAGCAGCCATGGGGGGTTAAACGCTGAAGCTTTCTTT. Its protein is CASSHGGLNAEAFF. The full variable domain, with the rest looked up from reference TRBV9 and TRBJ1-1, is DSGVTQTPKHLITATGQRVTLRCSPRSGDLSVYWYQQSLDQGLQFLIQYYNGEERAKGNILERFSAQQFPDLHSELNLSSLELGDSALYFCASSHGGLNAEAFFGQGTRLTVV.

The chain is built from TRBV7-9 and TRBJ2-1; 15 nucleotides match TRBD2. After removal of 6 bases from V and 7 bases from J, the junction contained 10 bases not matched to a gene. Looked up from germline, CDR1 is SEHNR and CDR2 is FQNEAQ (reference sequence). The CDR3 has 17 amino acids. The CDR3 DNA sequence: TGTGCCAGCAGTTCCGCACTAGGGACTAGCGGGGGGAATGAGCAGTTCTTC. It codes for CASSSALGTSGGNEQFF.

V gene TRBV6-5 combines with J gene TRBJ1-2; 8 positions agree with TRBD1. This CDR3 has 14 amino acids. The J segment lost 8 bases and the V segment lost 7 bases, leaving 12 bases of the junction unmatched. Germline V gives CDR1 MNHEY, CDR2 SVGAGI. The CDR3 spells CASTYPQGAKGYTF. For the CDR3, the DNA is TGTGCCAGCACCTACCCCCAGGGGGCGAAGGGCTACACCTTC.

The sample holds many counts of this clone. V is TRBV9 and J is TRBJ1-2; 7 bases are shared with TRBD1. CDR3 size: 13 residues. CDR1 and CDR2 (germline): SGDLS, YYNGEE. V lost 3 bases and J lost 5; bases outside the gene matches: 4. CDR3 nucleotide sequence: TGTGCCAGCAGCGCGGAACAGGGGTATGGCTACACCTTC. It yields the protein CASSAEQGYGYTF.

The chain carries TRBV5-4 and TRBJ2-6; a possible D gene is TRBD1 (6 bases). Per germline, CDR1 SGHNT and CDR2 YYREEE (reference sequence). There are 18 residues in the CDR3. Trimming cost V 4 bases and J 4 bases, with 21 bases left between them. The CDR3 region is CASSQAGTPRSGANVLTF. The CDR3 nucleotides read TGTGCCAGCAGCCAGGCAGGGACACCTAGGTCCGGGGCCAACGTCCTGACTTTC.

The V gene is TRBV7-8, the J gene TRBJ2-7, with D possibly matching TRBD1 (6 bases). CDR1 and CDR2 from the germline V gene are SGHVS and FQNEAQ. Trimming pared 4 bases from V and 9 bases from J, leaving 7 bases between. The CDR3 runs to 10 residues. The CDR3 protein is CASSSDRQYF. CDR3 nucleotide sequence: TGTGCCAGCAGCTCGGACAGGCAGTACTTC.

This chain uses TRBV19 with TRBJ2-7; TRBD1 agrees at 7 bases. V lost 9 bases to trimming and J lost 5 bases; unmatched junction nucleotides: 10. This CDR3 spans 13 amino acids. CDR1 and CDR2 (germline): LNHDA, SQIVND (reference sequence). This CDR3 reads CASRDSRQHEQYF. Here the CDR3 DNA reads TGTGCCAGCCGGGACAGCCGTCAACACGAGCAGTACTTC. The variable domain in full, completed from reference TRBV19 and TRBJ2-7, reads DGGITQSPKYLFRKEGQNVTLSCEQNLNHDAMYWYRQDPGQGLRLIYYSQIVNDFQKGDIAEGYSVSREKKESFPLTVTSAQKNPTAFYLCASRDSRQHEQYFGPGTRLTVT.

V usage is TRBV19 and J usage is TRBJ2-5, with a tentative D call TRBD1 (6 bases). CDR1 is LNHDA, CDR2 SQIVND, per germline (reference sequence). The CDR3 runs 13 residues. Trimming cost V 5 bases and J 7 bases, with 14 bases left between them. The CDR3 DNA is TGTGCCAGTAGTCCGGGACACCGGGGGACCCAGTACTTC. It translates to CASSPGHRGTQYF.